One and the same sample provided the 29 T cell receptor beta chains below, sequenced in a study of blood T cell repertoires in COVID-19. The protocol was immunoSEQ multiplex PCR, while the TCRdb copy is restricted to in-frame clones and leaves out a portion. The table lists some 83,000 clones, 88% of them singletons. Input material: peripheral blood. Source of these receptors: a man in his 60s with acute or convalescent COVID-19.

This rearrangement joins TRBV24-1 to TRBJ2-5, with 12 bases lining up with TRBD2. Looked up from germline, CDR1 is KGHDR and CDR2 is SFDVKD. The ends lost 4 bases at V and 1 base at J; junction bases unmatched: 6. This CDR3 is 17 amino acids long. CDR3 sequence: CATSDRTSGNLQETQYF. The CDR3 nucleotides read TGTGCCACCAGTGACCGGACTAGCGGGAACCTCCAAGAGACCCAGTACTTC.

V is TRBV5-1 and J is TRBJ1-2, with D possibly matching TRBD1 (5 bases). This CDR3 is 13 amino acids long. V lost 4 bases to trimming and J lost 2 bases, with 9 bases between them. The germline CDR1 and CDR2 sequences are SGHRS and YFSETQ. The CDR3 nucleotides read TGCGCCAGCAGCCCGACAGCAAACTATGGCTACACCTTC. Translated, it gives CASSPTANYGYTF.

The gene calls are TRBV5-4 and TRBJ2-2; 9 positions match TRBD1. This CDR3 is 15 amino acids long. The V gene end was trimmed by 2 bases and the J gene end by 6 bases; junction bases not matched to a gene: 5. Germline V CDR1 and CDR2: SGHNT, YYREEE (reference sequence). The DNA of the CDR3 is TGTGCCAGCAGCTTCACAGGGGGCTGGGCCGGGGAGCTGTTTTTT. It specifies CASSFTGGWAGELFF.

This sequence joins TRBV10-1 and TRBJ2-7; D is perhaps TRBD2 (6 bases). Germline-derived CDR1 and CDR2 are WNHNN and SYGVQD (reference sequence). Trimming took off 2 bases at V and 9 bases at J, with 17 bases between the two ends. CDR3 size: 14 residues. CDR3 sequence: CASSEEGGPPPQYF. The CDR3, as DNA: TGCGCCAGCAGTGAGGAGGGAGGTCCGCCGCCGCAGTACTTC.

The chain joins TRBV29-1 to TRBJ1-2; tentative D call: TRBD1 (5 bases). This CDR3 is built from 15 residues. Trimming removed 4 bases from V and 2 bases from J, with 17 bases in between. Germline V gene data show CDR1 as SQVTM and CDR2 as ANQGSEA. CDR3 region: CSVGQGIAKNYGYTF. The CDR3, as DNA: TGCAGCGTTGGCCAGGGTATAGCCAAAAACTATGGCTACACCTTC.

This clone came up once. This sequence joins TRBV15 and TRBJ2-7; TRBD1 agrees at 7 bases. J gave up 7 bases and V 7 bases, and 10 bases lay outside the gene matches. The CDR3 is 13 amino acids. CDR1 LNHNV and CDR2 YYDKDF come from the germline V gene (reference sequence). The CDR3 DNA reads TGTGCCACCACCGACAGGGTTGAGGGTGAGCAGTACTTC. Encoded protein: CATTDRVEGEQYF.

V usage is TRBV29-1 and J usage is TRBJ1-3; D remains ambiguous. CDR3 size: 13 residues. Germline values: CDR1 SQVTM, CDR2 ANQGSEA. Deletions cut 6 bases from V and 3 bases from J, with 12 bases between. CDR3 sequence: CSVVSGFGNTIYF. Here the CDR3 DNA reads TGCAGCGTCGTGTCGGGGTTTGGAAACACCATATATTTT.

The chain uses TRBV11-3 and TRBJ1-2, with 7 bases fitting TRBD1. With 3 bases clipped from V and 8 bases from J, the junction kept 6 bases outside the gene matches. This CDR3 spans 13 amino acids. Germline assignment: CDR1 SGHNT and CDR2 YENEEA. The CDR3 reads CASSFNRGEGYTF. DNA of the CDR3: TGTGCCAGCAGCTTTAACAGGGGTGAGGGCTACACCTTC.

This sequence joins TRBV5-4 and TRBJ1-6; the D is unclear. With 0 bases removed from V and 11 bases from J, the gap between germline ends came to 21 bases. The germline V gene encodes CDR1 SGHNT and CDR2 YYREEE (reference sequence). This CDR3 is built from 17 residues. CDR3 bases: TGTGCCAGCAGCTTGGGAGGTTTTTCCGCGATCGGGACACCCCTCCACTTT. Residues: CASSLGGFSAIGTPLHF.

The chain combines TRBV27 with TRBJ2-7, with D possibly being TRBD2 (6 bases). This CDR3 contains 14 residues. V was clipped by 7 bases and J by 1 base, with 14 bases between them. Per the germline V gene, CDR1 is MNHEY and CDR2 is SMNVEV (reference sequence). In DNA form, the CDR3 reads TGTGCCAGCACCCAAGCTGGGGGGTCCTACGAGCAGTACTTC. Translating it yields CASTQAGGSYEQYF.

The CDR3 coding sequence is TGTGCCAGCAGCCCTACAGGGATATCGCAGGCTTTCTTT. Translated, it gives CASSPTGISQAFF. The gene calls are TRBV12-3 or TRBV12-4 and TRBJ1-1, with TRBD1 as a possible D gene (6 bases). Trimming left V 6 bases short and J 11 bases short, with 19 bases between. CDR3 length equals 13 residues.

V usage is TRBV6-5 and J usage is TRBJ1-1, with TRBD1 identical over 11 bases. Germline CDR1 reads MNHEY; CDR2 reads SVGAGI. This CDR3 is 15 amino acids long. The V and J ends lost 5 bases and 7 bases, in that order; junction bases with no gene match: 9. The CDR3 loop is CASSTGQGARDEAFF. As DNA, the CDR3 is TGTGCCAGCAGTACAGGACAGGGGGCGAGGGATGAAGCTTTCTTT.

This clone was found once. The V gene is TRBV27, the J gene TRBJ1-2; D is possibly TRBD1 (5 bases). Germline values: CDR1 MNHEY, CDR2 SMNVEV (reference sequence). The V gene lost 4 bases and the J gene lost 3 bases, with 21 bases spanning the gap. The CDR3 is 17 residues long. The CDR3 DNA reads TGTGCCAGCAGTTCTAACCGGGGGATCCTGGCTCACTATGGCTACACCTTC. It encodes CASSSNRGILAHYGYTF.

The chain employs TRBV9 and TRBJ2-1; 11 bases are a match to TRBD2. CDR3 length: 20 amino acids. Germline V lookup: CDR1 SGDLS, CDR2 YYNGEE. The trim removed 4 bases at V and 0 bases at J, leaving 15 bases unmatched. In DNA form, the CDR3 reads TGTGCCAGCAGCACACCCCGGGGACTAGCGGCCGCGAGCTCCTACAATGAGCAGTTCTTC. Its protein product is CASSTPRGLAAASSYNEQFF.

This chain links TRBV12-3 or TRBV12-4 with TRBJ2-5; perhaps TRBD1 as D (6 bases). The CDR3 covers 13 residues. V lost 5 bases, J lost 2 bases, and 9 bases lay in between. The CDR3 DNA reads as TGTGCCAGCAGTGCCGGGACACAAGAGACCCAGTACTTC. The encoded protein is CASSAGTQETQYF.

The rearrangement uses TRBV6-5 and TRBJ1-5; 10 nucleotides line up with TRBD1. V was pared by 4 bases and J by 7 bases, with 4 bases of the junction left unmatched. Germline V gives CDR1 MNHEY, CDR2 SVGAGI. This CDR3 spans 14 amino acids. CDR3 nucleotides: TGTGCCAGCAGTTCCGGACAGGGGGTGCAGCCCCAGCATTTT. Translating gives CASSSGQGVQPQHF.

The J gene is TRBJ2-7, the V gene TRBV5-1, with 9 bases aligning to TRBD2. The germline gives CDR1 SGHRS, CDR2 YFSETQ. Germline trimming cut 3 bases from V and 3 bases from J; bases unmatched to any gene: 4. This CDR3 comprises 14 residues. CDR3 residues: CASSSVRGGYEQYF. CDR3 coding DNA: TGCGCCAGCAGCTCCGTGCGGGGGGGCTACGAGCAGTACTTC.

The chain combines TRBV19 with TRBJ2-6, with no clear D. CDR3 size: 16 residues. Trimming left V 3 bases short and J 3 bases short, with 12 bases between. CDR1 LNHDA and CDR2 SQIVND come from the germline V gene (reference sequence). CDR3 sequence reads: CASSIPSPLGANVLTF. CDR3 in DNA: TGTGCCAGTAGTATCCCGAGCCCCCTTGGGGCCAACGTCCTGACTTTC.

This chain joins TRBV7-9 and TRBJ1-3; D uncertain. V was shortened by 1 base and J by 5 bases, with 9 bases between the two germline ends. The CDR3 runs to 14 residues. Germline V gene data show CDR1 as SEHNR and CDR2 as FQNEAQ (reference sequence). CDR3 in amino acids: CASSLGSVRNTIYF. The CDR3 DNA is TGTGCCAGCAGCTTAGGTTCGGTGCGAAACACCATATATTTT.

The genes are TRBV7-9 and TRBJ1-1, with D unclear. The CDR3 spans 14 residues. Germline V gene sequence: CDR1 SEHNR, CDR2 FQNEAQ (reference sequence). V lost 3 bases and J lost 4, with 12 bases in between. In DNA form, the CDR3 reads TGTGCCAGCAGCTTTGGGCCCGACGGCACTGAAGCTTTCTTT. As protein: CASSFGPDGTEAFF.

The V gene is TRBV5-1, the J gene TRBJ1-1, with TRBD1 matching 9 bases. V trimming: 4 bases; J trimming: 8 bases; junction bases outside the gene matches: 15. Germline CDR1 is SGHRS and CDR2 is YFSETQ. This CDR3 has 16 residues. CDR3 loop: CASSPSGGQGIREAFF. CDR3 DNA sequence: TGCGCCAGCAGCCCATCCGGCGGACAGGGGATAAGGGAAGCTTTCTTT.

The chain couples TRBV7-2 to TRBJ1-2; 10 bases fit TRBD1. The trim removed 4 bases at V and 6 bases at J, leaving 2 bases unmatched. The germline CDR1 and CDR2 sequences are SGHTA and FQGNSA. The CDR3 extends over 13 amino acids. CDR3 DNA: TGTGCCAGCAGCTACGGGACAGGGGATGGCTACACCTTC. Encoded protein: CASSYGTGDGYTF.

V gene TRBV5-1 combines with J gene TRBJ2-3, with a weak D call TRBD2 (5 bases). V was shortened by 7 bases and J by 2 bases, with 11 bases between the two germline ends. Germline assignment: CDR1 SGHRS and CDR2 YFSETQ. This CDR3 is 13 amino acids long. The CDR3 region has the DNA TGCGCCAGCCAGACTATGCCCACAGATACGCAGTATTTT. It encodes CASQTMPTDTQYF.

This chain links TRBV5-1 with TRBJ2-3, with 11 nucleotides matching TRBD2. The CDR3 loop spans 15 amino acids. Germline CDR1 is SGHRS and CDR2 is YFSETQ. The V gene end was trimmed by 4 bases and the J gene end by 5 bases; junction bases not matched to a gene: 6. The CDR3 bases are TGCGCCAGCAGCCATACTAGCGGGGGTCGAGATACGCAGTATTTT. This translates into CASSHTSGGRDTQYF. Full variable domain (remainder filled in from reference TRBV5-1 and TRBJ2-3): KAGVTQTPRYLIKTRGQQVTLSCSPISGHRSVSWYQQTPGQGLQFLFEYFSETQRNKGNFPGRFSGRQFSNSRSEMNVSTLELGDSALYLCASSHTSGGRDTQYFGPGTRLTVL.

This clone was seen only a few times. The chain is built from TRBV7-9 and TRBJ1-6; unclear D gene. The CDR3 sequence is 14 residues long. V lost 0 bases, J lost 9 bases, and 9 bases lay in between. From germline, CDR1 is SEHNR and CDR2 FQNEAQ (reference sequence). In DNA form, the CDR3 reads TGTGCCAGCAGCTTAGCCGGCGACTTTTCACCCCTCCACTTT. It specifies CASSLAGDFSPLHF.

This clone was seen a single time. The rearrangement joins TRBV4-2 to TRBJ2-1, with TRBD2 matching over 11 bases. The CDR3 consists of 17 residues. V shed 2 bases, J shed 0 bases, and the junction held 3 bases outside the gene matches. Per the germline V gene, CDR1 is LGHNA and CDR2 is YNFKEQ. The CDR3 protein is CASSQITSGSSYNEQFF. In DNA, the CDR3 is TGTGCCAGCAGCCAAATAACTAGCGGGAGCTCCTACAATGAGCAGTTCTTC.

The V gene is TRBV28, the J gene TRBJ1-5, with D unclear. Trimming left V 5 bases short and J 5 bases short, with 10 bases between. CDR1 and CDR2 from the germline V gene are MDHEN and SYDVKM. CDR3 length: 13 amino acids. For the CDR3, the DNA is TGTGCCAGCAGTCCCCTCACGGATCAGCCCCAGCATTTT. It codes for CASSPLTDQPQHF.

This clone was counted a few times. The gene calls are TRBV10-3 and TRBJ1-6; a possible D gene is TRBD1 (6 bases). Trimming left V 6 bases short and J 9 bases short, with 15 bases between. Germline CDR1 and CDR2: ENHRY and SYGVKD. The CDR3 is 14 residues long. CDR3 sequence reads: CAIRSGADASPLHF. CDR3 DNA sequence: TGTGCCATCAGGTCAGGGGCAGACGCTTCACCCCTCCACTTT.

The rearrangement uses TRBV2 and TRBJ2-7, with TRBD2 matching over 10 bases. The length of the CDR3 is 15 residues. Germline V lookup: CDR1 SNHLY, CDR2 FYNNEI. V lost 5 bases and J lost 5; bases outside the gene matches: 9. This chain's CDR3 is CASSHPGLAIHEQYF. In DNA form, the CDR3 reads TGTGCCAGCAGTCATCCGGGACTAGCGATCCACGAGCAGTACTTC.